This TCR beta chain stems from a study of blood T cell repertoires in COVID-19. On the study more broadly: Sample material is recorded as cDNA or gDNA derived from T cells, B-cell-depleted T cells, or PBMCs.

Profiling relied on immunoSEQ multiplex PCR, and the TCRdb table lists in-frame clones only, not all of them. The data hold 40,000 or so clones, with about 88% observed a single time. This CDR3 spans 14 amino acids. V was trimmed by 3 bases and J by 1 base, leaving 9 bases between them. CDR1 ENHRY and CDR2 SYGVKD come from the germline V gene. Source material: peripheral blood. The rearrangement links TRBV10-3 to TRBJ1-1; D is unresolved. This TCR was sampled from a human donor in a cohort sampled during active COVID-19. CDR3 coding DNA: TGTGCCATCAGTGAATCCGCCGGGAACACTGAAGCTTTCTTT. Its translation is CAISESAGNTEAFF.